A selection of T cell receptor beta chains follows, all from one sample in a study of blood T cell repertoires in COVID-19. Libraries were prepared by immunoSEQ multiplex PCR; TCRdb keeps only in-frame clonotypes and omits some of them. The sample contains some 210,000 clones, about 76% of which appear only once. The sample consisted of PBMCs or T cells enriched from blood (not recorded which). The origin of the receptors is a woman aged 45-65 years with acute COVID-19. Each CDR3 is given with its conserved first and last residue. The order of the fields is CDR3 protein, CDR3 DNA, D gene, J gene, V gene, clone size. The D gene is left open where the match is weak. Clone size is shown for a subset of rows, as once, few, many or a class of expanded clone.

CDR3aa: CASGPGTGRETQYF
CDR3nt: TGTGCTAGTGGTCCCGGGACAGGGAGAGAGACCCAGTACTTC
d_gene: TRBD1
j_gene: TRBJ2-5
v_gene: TRBV12-5
abundance: .

CDR3aa: CASSFGGAYEQYF
CDR3nt: TGTGCCAGCAGCTTCGGGGGGGCTTACGAGCAGTACTTC
d_gene: TRBD2
j_gene: TRBJ2-7
v_gene: TRBV5-5
abundance: many

CDR3aa: CASSESGSVSYGYTF
CDR3nt: TGTGCCAGCAGTGAATCTGGCAGTGTCAGCTATGGCTACACCTTC
d_gene: .
j_gene: TRBJ1-2
v_gene: TRBV6-1
abundance: .

CDR3aa: CASSPMMAGGSRDTQYF
CDR3nt: TGTGCCAGCTCACCAATGATGGCGGGAGGGTCACGAGATACGCAGTATTTT
d_gene: TRBD2
j_gene: TRBJ2-3
v_gene: TRBV18
abundance: .

CDR3aa: CSASRDSNQPQHF
CDR3nt: TGCAGTGCTAGTCGCGATAGCAATCAGCCCCAGCATTTT
d_gene: .
j_gene: TRBJ1-5
v_gene: TRBV20-1
abundance: .

CDR3aa: CAARPRDERRAFF
CDR3nt: TGTGCCGCTCGGCCAAGAGACGAAAGGAGAGCTTTCTTT
d_gene: .
j_gene: TRBJ1-1
v_gene: TRBV15
abundance: once

CDR3aa: CASSRRQDTDTQYF
CDR3nt: TGTGCCAGCTCACGTAGACAAGACACAGATACGCAGTATTTT
d_gene: .
j_gene: TRBJ2-3
v_gene: TRBV18
abundance: .

CDR3aa: CAISDPDRGGEQFF
CDR3nt: TGTGCCATCAGTGACCCGGACAGGGGCGGTGAGCAGTTCTTC
d_gene: TRBD1
j_gene: TRBJ2-1
v_gene: TRBV10-3
abundance: .

CDR3aa: CASKQGVDTQYF
CDR3nt: TGTGCCAGTAAACAGGGAGTGGATACGCAGTATTTT
d_gene: .
j_gene: TRBJ2-3
v_gene: TRBV19
abundance: .

CDR3aa: CASGLLTGRPYEQYF
CDR3nt: TGTGCTAGTGGTTTGTTGACAGGGCGCCCCTACGAGCAGTACTTC
d_gene: TRBD1
j_gene: TRBJ2-7
v_gene: TRBV12-5
abundance: .

CDR3aa: CASSQIQRGRDYEQYF
CDR3nt: TGTGCCAGCAGTCAGATTCAGCGCGGGAGAGACTACGAGCAGTACTTC
d_gene: TRBD2
j_gene: TRBJ2-7
v_gene: TRBV14
abundance: .

CDR3aa: CASERTSGRIEQFF
CDR3nt: TGTGCCAGCGAAAGGACTAGCGGGAGAATTGAGCAGTTCTTC
d_gene: TRBD2
j_gene: TRBJ2-1
v_gene: TRBV19
abundance: .

CDR3aa: CSVETGNTIYF
CDR3nt: TGCAGCGTTGAGACAGGAAACACCATATATTTT
d_gene: .
j_gene: TRBJ1-3
v_gene: TRBV29-1
abundance: .

CDR3aa: CASSQGRNSPLHF
CDR3nt: TGTGCCAGCAGCCAAGGTAGAAATTCACCCCTCCACTTT
d_gene: .
j_gene: TRBJ1-6
v_gene: TRBV3-1/TRBV3-2
abundance: once

CDR3aa: CASSLLTGRAFF
CDR3nt: TGTGCCAGCAGTTTATTGACAGGAAGGGCTTTCTTT
d_gene: .
j_gene: TRBJ1-1
v_gene: TRBV28
abundance: .

CDR3aa: CASGRGFGTGANVLTF
CDR3nt: TGTGCCAGCGGGAGGGGGTTTGGAACTGGGGCCAACGTCCTGACTTTC
d_gene: .
j_gene: TRBJ2-6
v_gene: TRBV27
abundance: .

CDR3aa: CASSYRQVLRETQYF
CDR3nt: TGTGCCAGCAGCTACAGACAGGTCCTACGGGAGACCCAGTACTTC
d_gene: .
j_gene: TRBJ2-5
v_gene: TRBV5-6
abundance: .

CDR3aa: CATQISGTGLLGVYEQYF
CDR3nt: TGTGCCACGCAAATTTCCGGGACAGGGCTCCTTGGGGTATACGAGCAGTACTTC
d_gene: TRBD1
j_gene: TRBJ2-7
v_gene: TRBV18
abundance: .

CDR3aa: CASTRRARNTDTQYF
CDR3nt: TGTGCCAGTACGCGGCGGGCCAGGAACACAGATACGCAGTATTTT
d_gene: .
j_gene: TRBJ2-3
v_gene: TRBV19
abundance: .

CDR3aa: CASTEGTARALGF
CDR3nt: TGTGCCAGTACCGAGGGGACAGCTAGGGCCCTGGGGTTC
d_gene: TRBD1
j_gene: TRBJ2-7
v_gene: TRBV11-2
abundance: .

CDR3aa: CASTGRGRREQYF
CDR3nt: TGTGCCAGTACAGGGAGGGGTAGACGCGAGCAGTACTTC
d_gene: TRBD2
j_gene: TRBJ2-7
v_gene: TRBV19
abundance: .

CDR3aa: CASSPTSGRALEQYF
CDR3nt: TGTGCCAGCAGCCCTACTAGCGGGAGGGCCTTAGAGCAGTACTTC
d_gene: TRBD2
j_gene: TRBJ2-7
v_gene: TRBV3-1/TRBV3-2
abundance: .

CDR3aa: CASSTGSYQETQYF
CDR3nt: TGTGCCAGTAGTACAGGTTCCTACCAAGAGACCCAGTACTTC
d_gene: .
j_gene: TRBJ2-5
v_gene: TRBV19
abundance: .

CDR3aa: CASSNDRGGTGELFF
CDR3nt: TGCGCCAGCAGCAACGACAGGGGCGGAACCGGGGAGCTGTTTTTT
d_gene: TRBD1
j_gene: TRBJ2-2
v_gene: TRBV4-1
abundance: .

CDR3aa: CASSQGPLLRTSGGTQYF
CDR3nt: TGTGCCAGCAGCCAAGGTCCACTTTTGAGGACTAGCGGAGGTACGCAGTATTTT
d_gene: TRBD2
j_gene: TRBJ2-3
v_gene: TRBV3-1/TRBV3-2
abundance: once

CDR3aa: CASSREQASTGDLHF
CDR3nt: TGTGCCAGCAGTAGAGAACAGGCATCGACCGGCGATTTACATTTT
d_gene: .
j_gene: TRBJ2-3
v_gene: TRBV11-3
abundance: .

CDR3aa: CASRGDPFRGASGELFF
CDR3nt: TGTGCCAGTAGAGGAGACCCTTTTCGGGGGGCTAGCGGGGAGCTGTTTTTT
d_gene: .
j_gene: TRBJ2-2
v_gene: TRBV19
abundance: .

CDR3aa: CASKGGAADTQYF
CDR3nt: TGTGCCAGCAAAGGCGGGGCTGCAGATACGCAGTATTTT
d_gene: .
j_gene: TRBJ2-3
v_gene: TRBV27
abundance: .

CDR3aa: CASSLGPGGVGEKLFF
CDR3nt: TGTGCCAGCAGCCTAGGCCCAGGGGGCGTTGGTGAAAAACTGTTTTTT
d_gene: TRBD1
j_gene: TRBJ1-4
v_gene: TRBV9
abundance: .

CDR3aa: CASSPGGTEAFF
CDR3nt: TGTGCCAGCAGTCCAGGGGGCACTGAAGCTTTCTTT
d_gene: TRBD1
j_gene: TRBJ1-1
v_gene: TRBV6-6
abundance: .

CDR3aa: CASSKDGQPYEQYF
CDR3nt: TGTGCCAGCTCCAAGGACGGACAACCCTACGAGCAGTACTTC
d_gene: .
j_gene: TRBJ2-7
v_gene: TRBV18
abundance: once

CDR3aa: CASSPPDRGGSGYTF
CDR3nt: TGTGCCAGCAGTCCACCTGACAGGGGAGGAAGTGGCTACACCTTC
d_gene: TRBD1
j_gene: TRBJ1-2
v_gene: TRBV28
abundance: .

CDR3aa: CASSQDPAGTGNSPLHF
CDR3nt: TGCGCCAGCAGCCAAGATCCCGCAGGGACAGGGAATTCACCCCTCCACTTT
d_gene: TRBD1
j_gene: TRBJ1-6
v_gene: TRBV4-1
abundance: .

CDR3aa: CASSVASAGLGSPLHF
CDR3nt: TGTGCCAGCAGCGTAGCTTCGGCAGGGTTAGGTTCACCCCTCCACTTT
d_gene: .
j_gene: TRBJ1-6
v_gene: TRBV9
abundance: .

CDR3aa: CASSPLETQYF
CDR3nt: TGTGCCAGCTCACCTCTGGAGACGCAGTATTTT
d_gene: .
j_gene: TRBJ2-3
v_gene: TRBV18
abundance: .

CDR3aa: CASSYRDIPPGELFF
CDR3nt: TGTGCCAGCAGTTACCGGGACATTCCCCCCGGGGAGCTGTTTTTT
d_gene: .
j_gene: TRBJ2-2
v_gene: TRBV6-2/TRBV6-3
abundance: .

CDR3aa: CASSVGGGDTEAFF
CDR3nt: TGTGCCAGCAGCGTAGGGGGAGGGGACACTGAAGCTTTCTTT
d_gene: .
j_gene: TRBJ1-1
v_gene: TRBV7-9
abundance: .

CDR3aa: CASSDNTRGDYTF
CDR3nt: TGTGCCAGCAGCGACAACACCAGGGGTGACTACACCTTC
d_gene: .
j_gene: TRBJ1-2
v_gene: TRBV7-6
abundance: few

CDR3aa: CASSSTSGLAGLNEQFF
CDR3nt: TGTGCCAGCAGTTCTACTTCGGGACTAGCGGGTCTCAATGAGCAGTTCTTC
d_gene: TRBD2
j_gene: TRBJ2-1
v_gene: TRBV27
abundance: .

CDR3aa: CASSLQGSGEKLFF
CDR3nt: TGTGCCAGCAGCTTACAGGGAAGTGGAGAAAAACTGTTTTTT
d_gene: .
j_gene: TRBJ1-4
v_gene: TRBV11-2
abundance: .

CDR3aa: CASSPQTDTQYF
CDR3nt: TGTGCCAGCTCACCTCAGACAGATACGCAGTATTTT
d_gene: .
j_gene: TRBJ2-3
v_gene: TRBV18
abundance: .

CDR3aa: CSVARDTADLSQYF
CDR3nt: TGCAGCGTTGCCCGGGACACCGCTGATCTTTCGCAGTATTTT
d_gene: .
j_gene: TRBJ2-3
v_gene: TRBV29-1
abundance: .

CDR3aa: CASRGNNEQFF
CDR3nt: TGTGCCAGCCGGGGAAACAATGAGCAGTTCTTC
d_gene: .
j_gene: TRBJ2-1
v_gene: TRBV6-5
abundance: .